A single sample is the source of the 9 T cell receptor beta chains below, sequenced in a study of OX40 agonist ivuxolimab in advanced cancers. Library preparation was by the immunoSEQ multiplex PCR assay. The source is immuneACCESS, and TCRdb retained only in-frame sequences with V and J called. Part of the clones is not carried over; for the studies checked, unresolved V genes explain less than half of this, and the remainder is unexplained. In this sample the table shows 45,000 or so clones, over 75% of which occur a single time. Around 19% of the sample rests with the top ten. The sample was CD4+ or CD8+ T cells sorted from blood, taken in a trial of the OX40 agonist ivuxolimab. Every receptor here comes from an adult with an advanced solid tumor such as melanoma, head and neck, liver or kidney cancer.

This clone showed up just a few times. The rearrangement joins TRBV27 to TRBJ1-1; tentatively, D is TRBD1 (5 bases). The CDR3 runs 12 residues. Trimming stripped 2 bases from V and 6 bases from J, with 7 bases between. Germline CDR1 reads MNHEY; CDR2 reads SMNVEV (reference sequence). The CDR3 spells CASSLGGAEAFF. For the CDR3, the DNA is TGTGCCAGCAGTTTAGGAGGGGCTGAAGCTTTCTTT.

The rearrangement uses TRBV28 and TRBJ1-6; TRBD1 matches at 7 bases. The CDR3 consists of 15 residues. The germline CDR1 and CDR2 sequences are MDHEN and SYDVKM. V lost 6 bases to trimming and J lost 10 bases; unmatched junction nucleotides: 12. CDR3 bases: TGTGCCAGCAGACCCCTTAGACAGGGACAGTCACCCCTCCACTTT. Its protein product is CASRPLRQGQSPLHF.

The chain has TRBV2 and TRBJ2-3; D call uncertain. In germline, CDR1 is SNHLY, CDR2 FYNNEI. Trimming removed 3 bases at V and 5 bases at J, with 18 bases between. The CDR3 is made up of 16 amino acids. CDR3 in amino acids: CASSDMATAGRDTQYF. The CDR3 region has the DNA TGTGCCAGCAGTGACATGGCTACTGCAGGAAGAGATACGCAGTATTTT.

The chain couples TRBV13 to TRBJ2-4, with TRBD1 matching over 7 bases. Germline CDR1 PRHDT, CDR2 FYEKMQ (reference sequence). The J segment lost 2 bases and the V segment lost 6 bases, leaving 4 bases of the junction unmatched. There are 14 residues in the CDR3. CDR3 nucleotide sequence: TGTGCCAGCAGTCCGACAGGGCCCAAAAACATTCAGTACTTC. Translation gives CASSPTGPKNIQYF.

The rearrangement uses TRBV6-6 and TRBJ1-3; 8 bases map to TRBD1. Germline V gives CDR1 MNHNY, CDR2 SVGAGI (reference sequence). With V trimmed by 2 bases and J by 4 bases, 7 bases remained unmatched. This CDR3 is built from 16 residues. Here the CDR3 reads CASSYVDREGGNTIYF. The CDR3 nucleotides read TGTGCCAGCAGTTACGTGGACAGGGAAGGCGGAAACACCATATATTTT.

This clone was seen a single time. V usage is TRBV6-1 and J usage is TRBJ2-7, with D possibly being TRBD2 (5 bases). The CDR3 loop spans 17 amino acids. The germline V gene encodes CDR1 MNHNS and CDR2 SASEGT. The V end was cut by 2 bases, the J end by 1 base, with 18 bases between. CDR3 coding DNA: TGTGCCAGCAGTGAATGGGGAGCCGTTAGTGATTCCTACGAGCAGTACGTC. Protein sequence: CASSEWGAVSDSYEQYV.

The rearrangement links TRBV27 to TRBJ1-5; a possible D gene is TRBD1 (5 bases). The V gene's germline CDR1 is MNHEY and CDR2 SMNVEV (reference sequence). The germline V and J ends were trimmed by 1 base and 4 bases, with 14 bases remaining between them. The CDR3 has 16 amino acids. The CDR3 sequence: CASSLFPTDSNQPQHF. The CDR3 DNA reads TGTGCCAGCAGTTTATTCCCGACAGACTCTAATCAGCCCCAGCATTTT.

The chain combines TRBV19 with TRBJ2-6; 12 bases fit TRBD1. Germline values: CDR1 LNHDA, CDR2 SQIVND (reference sequence). With V trimmed by 4 bases and J by 1 base, 8 bases remained unmatched. The length of the CDR3 is 19 residues. This CDR3 reads CASSNGTGGLISGANVLTF. In DNA, the CDR3 is TGTGCCAGTAGTAACGGGACAGGGGGCCTAATTTCTGGGGCCAACGTCCTGACTTTC.

The chain uses TRBV27 and TRBJ1-2, with D tentatively TRBD1 (5 bases). The V and J ends lost 7 bases and 0 bases respectively, with 15 bases between them. There are 15 residues in the CDR3. CDR1 MNHEY and CDR2 SMNVEV come from the germline V gene (reference sequence). DNA of the CDR3: TGTGCCAGCAACCCCCAGGGTGCCCCTAACTATGGCTACACCTTC. Translation gives CASNPQGAPNYGYTF.